What follows are 11 T cell receptor beta chains derived from one specimen sequenced in a study of blood T cell repertoires in COVID-19. Method: immunoSEQ multiplex PCR; TCRdb's copy keeps in-frame clones and lacks some. The table lists fewer than 250,000 clones, approximately 85% of them singletons. Material: PBMCs or T cells enriched from blood (not recorded which). The receptors originated from a woman between 45 and 65 years old with acute COVID-19.

The chain is built from TRBV7-2 and TRBJ1-1; D gene ambiguous. With 3 bases removed from V and 1 base from J, the gap between germline ends came to 9 bases. CDR3 length: 14 residues. The germline CDR1 and CDR2 sequences are SGHTA and FQGNSA. CDR3 amino acids: CASSFGAGNTEAFF. Written as DNA, the CDR3 is TGTGCCAGCAGCTTTGGTGCGGGGAACACTGAAGCTTTCTTT.

The chain links TRBV5-4 to TRBJ1-4, with TRBD1 identical over 8 bases. The CDR3 contains 14 residues. V was pared by 5 bases and J by 4 bases, with 4 bases of the junction left unmatched. Germline loops: CDR1 SGHNT, CDR2 YYREEE (reference sequence). The CDR3 DNA sequence: TGTGCCAGCAGTGGGGACAGGATTAATGAAAAACTGTTTTTT. As protein: CASSGDRINEKLFF.

The chain has TRBV5-1 and TRBJ1-3; D might be TRBD1 (5 bases). This CDR3 region has 16 residues. V lost 0 bases and J 1 base, leaving 11 bases between the germline ends. Per the germline V gene, CDR1 is SGHRS and CDR2 is YFSETQ. Here the CDR3 reads CASSLGLGGSGNTIYF. The CDR3 DNA is TGCGCCAGCAGCTTGGGACTCGGGGGTTCTGGAAACACCATATATTTT.

The chain joins TRBV11-1 to TRBJ2-1; possibly TRBD1 for D (6 bases). There are 13 residues in the CDR3. Trimming took 3 bases from V and 9 from J, leaving 12 bases between them. CDR1 and CDR2 (germline): SGHAT, FQDESV (reference sequence). The CDR3: CASSFRGGGEQFF. The CDR3 nucleotides read TGTGCCAGCAGCTTCAGAGGGGGTGGTGAGCAGTTCTTC.

The chain joins TRBV25-1 to TRBJ1-1, with a tentative D call TRBD1 (5 bases). Germline CDR1 is MGHDK and CDR2 is SYGVNS. Trimming cost V 5 bases and J 4 bases, with 17 bases left between them. The CDR3 contains 15 residues. The CDR3 loop reads CASSPPGGVVTEAFF. The CDR3 nucleotides read TGTGCCAGCAGTCCCCCCGGGGGGGTTGTCACTGAAGCTTTCTTT.

The chain carries TRBV3-1 (or the pseudogene TRBV3-2) and TRBJ2-7; possible D gene TRBD2, 6 bases. In germline, CDR1 is LGHDT, CDR2 YNNKEL (reference sequence). The length of the CDR3 is 14 residues. V lost 8 bases and J 1 base, leaving 15 bases between the germline ends. The CDR3 reads CASRGAGPSYEQYF. The CDR3 bases are TGTGCCAGCCGCGGGGCGGGGCCGTCCTACGAGCAGTACTTC.

A few counts support this clone. The chain employs TRBV11-1 and TRBJ1-1, with D perhaps matching TRBD1 (5 bases). Per germline, CDR1 SGHAT and CDR2 FQDESV (reference sequence). V lost 2 bases, J lost 4 bases, and 11 bases lay in between. The CDR3 is 14 amino acids. DNA of the CDR3: TGTGCCAGCAGCTTAAACGGGGGGGTCACTGAAGCTTTCTTT. Protein sequence: CASSLNGGVTEAFF.

The rearrangement links TRBV5-1 to TRBJ2-1, with no clear D. This CDR3 is 14 amino acids long. Trimming removed 0 bases at V and 8 bases at J, with 12 bases between. CDR1 and CDR2 (germline): SGHRS, YFSETQ. The CDR3 sequence: CASSLGASPDEQFF. The CDR3 nucleotides are TGCGCCAGCAGCTTGGGGGCTTCTCCCGATGAGCAGTTCTTC.

This clone was counted a single time. V usage is TRBV19 and J usage is TRBJ1-2; possible D gene TRBD1, 5 bases. V gave up 7 bases and J gave up 4 bases, with 25 bases separating them. CDR3 length equals 17 residues. Germline CDR1 reads LNHDA; CDR2 reads SQIVND (reference sequence). CDR3 nucleotide sequence: TGTGCCAGTACTTATCGGGGGACGGGTGTTAGCGGCTATGGCTACACCTTC. It is translated as CASTYRGTGVSGYGYTF.

V and J are TRBV20-1 and TRBJ1-3; D is ambiguous. The CDR3 is made up of 14 amino acids. Germline V gene data show CDR1 as DFQATT and CDR2 as SNEGSKA (reference sequence). The germline V and J ends were trimmed by 3 bases and 4 bases, with 13 bases remaining between them. CDR3 sequence reads: CSASRAIAGNTIYF. The CDR3 nucleotides read TGCAGTGCTAGTCGAGCGATAGCGGGAAACACCATATATTTT.

The chain combines TRBV19 with TRBJ2-3; 9 bases are shared with TRBD1. Germline V gene sequence: CDR1 LNHDA, CDR2 SQIVND (reference sequence). This CDR3 comprises 13 residues. V was clipped by 6 bases and J by 6 bases; unmatched bases: 4. DNA of the CDR3: TGTGCCAGTAGGGGACAGGGCGGGGATACGCAGTATTTT. This translates into CASRGQGGDTQYF.